The subject of this entry is one T cell receptor (beta chain). It lacks a known antigen. This sample stems from a study of cytomegalovirus exposure and HLA in healthy donors (dated by TCRdb to 2017 to 2019). With respect to the entire study: An earlier analysis of approximately 640 of the donors reported 250 to 300 Gb of sequence data and 117 million unique TCR beta sequences from 150 million to 200 million T cells. Rather than drawing on any new phenotypic data, the later analysis identified candidate immune exposures from TCR beta sequences and the way those sequences occurred across donors. The T cell repertoires of under 750 subjects were profiled by immunosequencing and related to cytomegalovirus serostatus. To study patterns of TCR occurrence, a later analysis re-analyzed previously published TCR beta repertoires from 666 donors and added high-resolution HLA genotyping. In addition to the first cohort of roughly 700 subjects, a separate validation cohort of some 120 different subjects was used. An early release that covered approximately 600 HLA-typed donors contained around 300 gigabases of sequencing data and 75 million to 100 million unique TCR sequences. Among around 400 genotyped donors of the cohort, an average of about 240,000 unique TCR beta nucleotide sequences was sequenced per donor, of which 15% to 20% were non-productive. Genome-wide SNP genotypes for about 65% of the roughly 670 donors were used in a later genetic analysis, which treated that subset as a discovery cohort. To decide whether each TCR beta V gene segment behaved as functional or pseudogenic, an earlier analysis of over 500 of the donors relied on high-throughput TCR beta sequencing. Among the roughly 400 genotyped donors, around 81% belonged to the genetic ancestry cluster associated with self-reported Caucasian donors. To predict cytomegalovirus infection status, the study brought together high-throughput TCR immunosequencing, statistical association of individual TCRs with disease status, and machine learning. HLA typing included class I and class II loci at four-digit resolution. The number of donors typed differed by locus, with about 629-630 for A, B, C, DRB1 and DQB1, around 520 for DQA1, 606 for DPA1, and approximately 470 for DPB1. The study aimed to test whether cataloging public T cell receptors could reveal signatures of past pathogen exposure. Roughly 5 DR-DQ haplotypes were handled as single units for association and clustering, since linkage in the cohort was strong. Donor age, sex, ethnicity and CMV serostatus were collected together with the repertoire data. All discovery cohort repertoires had been generated using a single sequencing platform. Overall study results and their limits: The authors suggested that the approach could potentially be extended to other disease states and immunological phenotypes. Three of the identified cytomegalovirus-associated TCR beta chains were confirmed in vitro to be specific for cytomegalovirus antigens. Only TCR beta chains were sequenced in this cohort, and the absence of alpha or paired-chain data limited detectable features. The only immune exposure information available for the cohort was CMV serostatus. A cluster of highly shared sequence variants was judged likely to represent a technical artifact of the sequencing pipeline. In a later analysis, most CMV-associated TCR beta chains were found to appear HLA-restricted, with HLA associations seemingly driven largely by CMV exposure. Specific HLA alleles were associated with 15,000 to 20,000 TCR beta sequences at a false discovery rate of 0.05 in a later analysis. Because counts were too low, about 18 rarely observed V segments, including chromosome 9 orphons, were left out of the earlier analysis of about 620 of the donors. A further reported finding was that TCR beta sequences accurately predicted the HLA-A and HLA-B alleles for most subjects in the first cohort. In a later analysis, TCR association rates were found to vary across HLA loci, with the most associated TCRs seen for DRB1 alleles and the fewest for HLA-C alleles. Because the 87-base-pair reads could not distinguish some IMGT-functional V segments, including TRBV6-2 and TRBV6-3, those segments were excluded. Several of the top co-occurrence clusters appeared to be linked to parvovirus B19, influenza, CMV and Epstein-Barr virus, according to a later analysis. In a later genetic analysis, fewer N-insertions in productive TCRs were reported among donors in an Asian-associated ancestry cluster than the roughly 670-donor mean. An earlier analysis of approximately 500 of the donors showed that most TCR beta V segments appeared in productive rearrangements either about 87% or about 30% of the time, which broadly matched IMGT annotations. An association between a missense DCLRE1C variant and V-gene and J-gene trimming of TCR beta chains was found in a later genetic analysis and replicated in an independent cohort. A later analysis found that HLA-associated TCR beta chains were more clonally expanded and had lower generation probabilities than equally common non-associated chains. The study gave a list of around 170 TCR beta chains associated with cytomegalovirus. When HLA alleles, especially DR and DQ, strongly co-occurred, TCR associations were difficult to assign to individual alleles. Cytomegalovirus status was reported to be diagnosed by the classifier with high specificity and sensitivity in both the original and validation cohorts. Most TCR sequences were observed very rarely across donors, whereas some public TCRs were present in many individuals. Correlated functional status among segregating V segments might be attributable to linkage disequilibrium, but an unknown experimental factor could not be ruled out. Because HLA typing was missing for some donors at each locus, association tests included only the typed subset. Roughly uniform sequencing depth across donors was assumed in presence/absence analyses, although this assumption may not hold.

Library preparation used the immunoSEQ multiplex PCR assay. The multiplex PCR relied on a mix of 60 forward primers for TCR Vbeta segments and 13 reverse primers for TCR Jbeta segments. The CDR3 region of rearranged TCR beta genes was amplified from genomic DNA by a multiplex PCR assay. The Illumina HiSeq System was used to sequence the amplified TCR beta libraries as 87-base-pair reads. The study's processing was this. Across the 670 or so repertoires, a later analysis counted about 81 million unique TCR beta chains, 9.5 million to 12 million of which were shared by at least two donors. A nearest-neighbor algorithm error-corrected the raw reads and collapsed the reads into unique sequences, merging closely related sequences to remove PCR and sequencing errors. To assign V, D and J gene segments, CDR3 sequences were aligned to IMGT reference sequences. For a sequence to be retained, at least a six-nucleotide match to both a V gene segment and a J gene segment was required. A rearrangement was called productive if the CDR3 had no stop codons and remained in frame with V and J, and every other rearrangement was called non-productive. Following IMGT convention, CDR3 was defined as the stretch from the second conserved V-encoded cysteine to the conserved J-encoded phenylalanine. Sequences without an unambiguous match to a single V gene segment were excluded from the earlier analysis of 450 to 750 of the donors. In an earlier analysis of several hundred of the donors, V segments were called functional above 56.7% productive rearrangements and were called segregating when the between-donor standard deviation exceeded 5%. A statistical classification framework was built for diagnosing cytomegalovirus status from the catalog of TCR beta chain sequences. A later analysis assigned V and J genes by comparing TCR nucleotide sequences with IMGT/GENE-DB human TR gene sequences. The TCRdist pipeline was used in a later analysis to assign CDR3 sequences and most-parsimonious VDJ recombination scenarios. In a later analysis, each TCR beta chain was defined by its CDR3 amino acid sequence together with its V-gene family, and reads without a unique V-gene family were excluded. As a way to deal with suspected cross-contamination and a sequencing artifact, a later analysis dropped under 600 nucleotide sequences that were highly shared and had low generation probability. For each public chain, a later analysis derived a clonal expansion index from normalized ranks of inferred template counts within each repertoire. In a later analysis, generation probabilities were computed with a VDJ recombination model fitted to out-of-frame rearrangements, and the resulting probabilities were checked against IGoR. In a later analysis, TCR-TCR, TCR-HLA and TCR-CMV co-occurrence was scored with hypergeometric tests, and a repertoire-size bias correction was applied to TCR pairs. A later analysis estimated false discovery rates by permuting HLA or CMV assignments 20 times. In a later analysis, co-occurring TCRs were grouped using DBSCAN, and TCRdist sequence similarity was added for clustering within HLA-allele-positive subsets. Repertoires with fewer than 30,000 or more than 120,000 public chains were left out of co-occurrence clustering, as were about 5 repertoires with anomalous nucleotide sharing. TCRdb holds this immuneACCESS table with in-frame rearrangements only. Some clones are missing; in checked studies, unresolved V genes explain under half, and the rest has no known cause. That table supplies the V and J calls and clone size; D and trimming were determined from the DNA. The sample table gives approximately 150,000 clones. The biggest ten clones account for about 2% of the sample.

The V end gives up 2 bases and the J end 4 bases, leaving 2 bases in the junction not matched to a gene. CDR3 length: 14 amino acids, cysteine to phenylalanine. Only the CDR3 DNA is retained, 42 bases long and in frame from the first base. In the germline V gene, CDR1 corresponds to SGHTA and CDR2 to FQGNSA. The cohort comprised some 680 healthy bone marrow donors. Cohort members were all nominally healthy when sampled, although unrecorded immune exposures were likely present. The donor was CMV seronegative and was included in the group of 352 seronegative cohort members. Every donor gave a peripheral blood sample, and the peripheral blood mononuclear cells from that sample were used for TCR beta sequencing. The Qiagen DNeasy Blood Extraction Kit was used to extract genomic DNA from the blood cell samples.

Specimen: PBMCs. The sequence came from a woman aged 18 to 35 in good health and CMV-seronegative. This chain joins TRBV7-2 to TRBJ1-5; TRBD1 lines up with 7 middle nucleotides. This receptor has the CDR3 CASSLPGGNQPQHF. In nucleotide form, the sequence is TGTGCCAGCAGCTTACCAGGGGGTAATCAGCCCCAGCATTTT.